These T cell receptor beta chains were read from a single sample in a study of cytomegalovirus exposure and HLA in healthy donors. The assay was immunoSEQ multiplex PCR, and TCRdb's table has in-frame clones only and misses some. In the table there are approximately 120,000 clones, approximately 73% of which are singletons. The sample was PBMCs. The receptors originated from a man aged 35-49 years in good health and CMV-seronegative. The CDR3 runs from the conserved cysteine through the conserved F or W. The D gene is left open where the match is weak. The size entry is marked missing in some rows and otherwise reads once, few, many or a size class.

CDR3 protein	CDR3 DNA	D gene	J gene	V gene	clone size
CAWTPLGRGTNEKLFF	TGTGCCTGGACCCCCTTAGGCAGGGGAACTAATGAAAAACTGTTTTTT	.	TRBJ1-4	TRBV30	.
CATSRDRDRGYGYTF	TGTGCCACCAGCAGAGATAGGGACAGGGGCTATGGCTACACCTTC	TRBD1	TRBJ1-2	TRBV15	once
CASSLVPGKGETQYF	TGCGCCAGCAGCTTGGTACCTGGGAAGGGGGAGACCCAGTACTTC	.	TRBJ2-5	TRBV5-1	few
CASSPSRSEAFF	TGTGCCAGCTCCCCATCTCGGTCTGAAGCTTTCTTT	.	TRBJ1-1	TRBV18	.
CASSVERGTTDEQFF	TGTGCCAGCAGCGTAGAAAGGGGGACCACCGATGAGCAGTTCTTC	.	TRBJ2-1	TRBV9	.
CASSTTGYGNTEAFF	TGTGCCAGCAGCACGACAGGGTACGGCAACACTGAAGCTTTCTTT	TRBD1	TRBJ1-1	TRBV11-2	.
CASNSGPSYGYTF	TGTGCCAGCAATAGCGGACCGTCCTATGGCTACACCTTC	.	TRBJ1-2	TRBV2	.
CASSLWPQATNEKLFF	TGCGCCAGCAGCTTGTGGCCCCAGGCAACTAATGAAAAACTGTTTTTT	.	TRBJ1-4	TRBV5-1	.
CASSEQRREGAFF	TGTGCCAGCAGCGAACAGCGGCGAGAGGGAGCTTTCTTT	.	TRBJ1-1	TRBV7-2	.
CASSVGSVAGDTQYF	TGTGCCAGCAGCGTAGGTTCGGTAGCGGGAGATACGCAGTATTTT	TRBD2	TRBJ2-3	TRBV9	.
CASKPGLRGLEETQYF	TGTGCCAGCAAACCGGGACTACGGGGTCTTGAAGAGACCCAGTACTTC	TRBD2	TRBJ2-5	TRBV28	.
CASSIQYSSYEQYF	TGTGCCAGTAGTATACAGTACAGCTCCTACGAGCAGTACTTC	.	TRBJ2-7	TRBV19	few
CASAPRLRGTAEAFF	TGTGCCAGCGCCCCCCGCCTTAGGGGGACGGCTGAAGCTTTCTTT	.	TRBJ1-1	TRBV5-5	few
CASTRGGAGNTEAFF	TGTGCCAGTACCCGAGGGGGGGCGGGGAACACTGAAGCTTTCTTT	.	TRBJ1-1	TRBV28	few
CASSLGQGHHEQYF	TGTGCCAGCAGCCTTGGACAGGGACACCACGAGCAGTACTTC	TRBD1	TRBJ2-7	TRBV7-2	.
CASLTGLNSPLHF	TGTGCCAGTTTGACAGGGCTGAATTCACCCCTCCACTTT	TRBD1	TRBJ1-6	TRBV6-5	.
CASSQEWQGSGNTIYF	TGCGCCAGCAGCCAAGAGTGGCAGGGCTCTGGAAACACCATATATTTT	.	TRBJ1-3	TRBV4-1	.
CASNSNPSGSGTTDTQYF	TGCGCCAGCAACTCTAACCCCTCTGGCAGCGGAACCACAGATACGCAGTATTTT	.	TRBJ2-3	TRBV4-1	few
CSSSPVGTEAFF	TGTTCCAGCAGTCCGGTCGGCACTGAAGCTTTCTTT	.	TRBJ1-1	TRBV7-9	.
CASSQDLIRGNEQYF	TGCGCCAGCAGCCAAGATCTTATAAGAGGGAACGAGCAGTACTTC	.	TRBJ2-7	TRBV4-3	.
CASSIDRSGNTIYF	TGTGCCAGCAGTATTGACAGGTCTGGAAACACCATATATTTT	.	TRBJ1-3	TRBV2	.
CASSQGLSGGVTDTQYF	TGCGCCAGCAGTCAAGGACTTAGCGGGGGGGTAACAGATACGCAGTATTTT	TRBD2	TRBJ2-3	TRBV4-1	few
CSVEKGAAGDPQYF	TGCAGCGTTGAAAAGGGGGCCGCCGGGGATCCGCAGTATTTT	TRBD1	TRBJ2-3	TRBV29-1	.
CASSQGGQGYNEQFF	TGCGCCAGCAGCCAAGGAGGACAGGGTTACAATGAGCAGTTCTTC	TRBD1	TRBJ2-1	TRBV4-1	.
CASSQGQGALYEQYF	TGCGCCAGCAGCCAAGGACAGGGGGCGCTTTACGAGCAGTACTTC	TRBD1	TRBJ2-7	TRBV4-3	few
CASSRETGSYEQYF	TGTGCCAGCAGCCGGGAGACAGGCTCCTACGAGCAGTACTTC	.	TRBJ2-7	TRBV4-2	few
CASSQAPDSPYGYTF	TGCGCCAGCAGCCAAGCCCCTGACAGTCCCTATGGCTACACCTTC	.	TRBJ1-2	TRBV4-3	few
CAISELGQGETEAFF	TGTGCCATCAGTGAATTAGGACAGGGAGAAACTGAAGCTTTCTTT	TRBD1	TRBJ1-1	TRBV10-3	.
CASSIDGSQPQHF	TGTGCCAGTAGTATAGATGGGAGTCAGCCCCAGCATTTT	.	TRBJ1-5	TRBV19	.
CASPSRDSLSGANVLTF	TGTGCCAGCCCCTCCCGGGACAGTTTGTCTGGGGCCAACGTCCTGACTTTC	TRBD1	TRBJ2-6	TRBV2	.
CASSQVRGAGELFF	TGTGCCAGCAGCCAAGTCAGGGGGGCCGGGGAGCTGTTTTTT	.	TRBJ2-2	TRBV14	.
CASIAGTNYGYTF	TGTGCCAGCATCGCTGGCACAAACTATGGCTACACCTTC	.	TRBJ1-2	TRBV5-6	.
CASSEFDRATDTQYF	TGTGCCAGCAGTGAATTTGACAGGGCGACAGATACGCAGTATTTT	TRBD1	TRBJ2-3	TRBV2	.
CAISGKPRGGADTQYF	TGTGCCATCAGTGGGAAGCCGCGGGGGGGCGCAGATACGCAGTATTTT	TRBD2	TRBJ2-3	TRBV10-3	.
CASSLRLAGVNGELFF	TGCGCCAGCAGCTTGAGGCTAGCGGGGGTCAACGGGGAGCTGTTTTTT	TRBD2	TRBJ2-2	TRBV5-1	.
CASSEVQGYQPQHF	TGTGCCAGCAGTGAAGTGCAGGGGTATCAGCCCCAGCATTTT	.	TRBJ1-5	TRBV6-1	once
CASSQGLAGGLSGTDTQYF	TGCGCCAGCAGCCAAGGACTAGCGGGGGGTTTATCGGGCACAGATACGCAGTATTTT	TRBD2	TRBJ2-3	TRBV4-3	.
CASSSRPRTASTDTQYF	TGTGCCAGCAGCTCAAGACCCCGGACAGCTAGCACAGATACGCAGTATTTT	.	TRBJ2-3	TRBV7-2	.
CASSTTTPGYQPQHF	TGTGCCAGCAGCACCACCACTCCAGGTTATCAGCCCCAGCATTTT	.	TRBJ1-5	TRBV7-8	.
CSVEYRDEQYF	TGCAGCGTTGAATACAGGGACGAGCAGTACTTC	.	TRBJ2-7	TRBV29-1	.
CASSGGADQPQHF	TGTGCCAGCAGTGGCGGAGCAGATCAGCCCCAGCATTTT	.	TRBJ1-5	TRBV2	.
CASSFLGVQPQHF	TGTGCCAGCAGTTTTTTAGGGGTACAGCCCCAGCATTTT	.	TRBJ1-5	TRBV27	.
CASSYSSRGGGDTQYF	TGTGCCAGCAGTTACTCCTCGCGGGGGGGCGGGGATACGCAGTATTTT	TRBD2	TRBJ2-3	TRBV6-6	few
CASSYPDRGINGYTF	TGTGCCAGCAGCTACCCCGACAGGGGTATCAATGGCTACACCTTC	TRBD1	TRBJ1-2	TRBV7-9	.
CASSPSQGQSPLHF	TGTGCCAGCTCACCTTCACAGGGCCAATCACCCCTCCACTTT	.	TRBJ1-6	TRBV18	.
CASSGPQRGNEQYF	TGTGCCAGCAGTGGCCCGCAGCGGGGGAACGAGCAGTACTTC	TRBD2	TRBJ2-7	TRBV6-1	.
CASSLNSGANVLTF	TGTGCCAGCTCACTCAACTCTGGGGCCAACGTCCTGACTTTC	.	TRBJ2-6	TRBV18	.
CSVGERGYEQYF	TGCAGCGTTGGGGAAAGGGGGTACGAGCAGTACTTC	.	TRBJ2-7	TRBV29-1	.
CASSREGEGYTF	TGCGCCAGCAGCCGCGAGGGAGAGGGCTACACCTTC	.	TRBJ1-2	TRBV5-1	.
CASSPRVEFRTEAFF	TGTGCCAGCAGCCCTCGAGTCGAGTTTCGCACTGAAGCTTTCTTT	.	TRBJ1-1	TRBV9	.
CAISESRTGRTEAFF	TGTGCCATCAGTGAGTCGAGGACAGGAAGAACTGAAGCTTTCTTT	TRBD1	TRBJ1-1	TRBV10-3	few
CASSQGQTTEAFF	TGTGCCAGCAGTCAAGGACAGACCACTGAAGCTTTCTTT	.	TRBJ1-1	TRBV6-5	.
CASSVSGNDGYTF	TGTGCCAGCAGCGTTTCGGGGAACGATGGCTACACCTTC	.	TRBJ1-2	TRBV9	.
CASSPQAGQGYGYTF	TGTGCCAGCTCCCCGCAGGCGGGACAGGGCTATGGCTACACCTTC	TRBD1	TRBJ1-2	TRBV18	.
CASSSGTEFSEQYF	TGTGCCAGCAGTTCCGGGACAGAGTTTTCGGAGCAGTACTTC	TRBD1	TRBJ2-7	TRBV27	.